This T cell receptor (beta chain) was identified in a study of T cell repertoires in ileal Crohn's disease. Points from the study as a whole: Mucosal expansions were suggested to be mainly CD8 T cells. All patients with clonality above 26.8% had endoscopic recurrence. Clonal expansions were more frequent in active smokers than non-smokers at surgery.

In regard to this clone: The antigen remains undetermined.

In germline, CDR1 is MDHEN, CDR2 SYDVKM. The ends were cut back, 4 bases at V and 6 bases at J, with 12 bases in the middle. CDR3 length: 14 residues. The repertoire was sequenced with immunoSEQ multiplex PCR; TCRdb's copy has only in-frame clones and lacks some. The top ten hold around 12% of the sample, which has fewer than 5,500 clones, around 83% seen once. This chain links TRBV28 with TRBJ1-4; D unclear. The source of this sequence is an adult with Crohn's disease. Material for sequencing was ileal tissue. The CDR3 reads CASSSGEGYEKLFF. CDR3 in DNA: TGTGCCAGCAGTTCTGGGGAGGGATATGAAAAACTGTTTTTT.